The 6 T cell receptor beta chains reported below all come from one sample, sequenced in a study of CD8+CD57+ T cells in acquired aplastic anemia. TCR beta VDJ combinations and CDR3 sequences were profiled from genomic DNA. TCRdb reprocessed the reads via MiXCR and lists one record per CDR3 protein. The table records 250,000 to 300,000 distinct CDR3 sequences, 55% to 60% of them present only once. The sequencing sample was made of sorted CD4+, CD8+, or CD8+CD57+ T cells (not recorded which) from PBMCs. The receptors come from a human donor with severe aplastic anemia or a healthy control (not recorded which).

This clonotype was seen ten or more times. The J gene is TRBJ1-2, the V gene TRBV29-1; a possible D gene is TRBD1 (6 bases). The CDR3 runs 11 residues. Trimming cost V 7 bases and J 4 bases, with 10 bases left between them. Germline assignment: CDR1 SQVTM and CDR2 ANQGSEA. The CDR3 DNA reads TGCAGCGCGGACAGCTTCTATGGCTACACCTTC. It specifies CSADSFYGYTF.

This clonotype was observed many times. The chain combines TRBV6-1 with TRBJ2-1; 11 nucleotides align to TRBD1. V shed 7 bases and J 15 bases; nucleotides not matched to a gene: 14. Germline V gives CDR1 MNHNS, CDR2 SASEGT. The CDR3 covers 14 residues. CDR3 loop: CASTQLDRGRFAFF. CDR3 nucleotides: TGTGCCAGCACCCAACTGGACAGGGGGCGATTTGCGTTCTTC.

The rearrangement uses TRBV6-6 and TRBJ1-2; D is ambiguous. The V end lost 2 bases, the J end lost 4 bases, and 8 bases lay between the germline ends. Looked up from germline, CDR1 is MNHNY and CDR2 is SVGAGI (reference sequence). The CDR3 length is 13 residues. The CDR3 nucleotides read TGTGCCAGCAGTTACAGAGATGGCTATGGCTACACCTTC. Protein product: CASSYRDGYGYTF.

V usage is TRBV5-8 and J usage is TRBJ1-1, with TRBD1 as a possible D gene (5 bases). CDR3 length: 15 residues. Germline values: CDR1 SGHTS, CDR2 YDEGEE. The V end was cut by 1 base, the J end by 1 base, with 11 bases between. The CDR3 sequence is CASSLNRDWNTEAFF. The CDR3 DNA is TGTGCCAGCAGCTTGAATAGGGACTGGAACACTGAAGCTTTCTTT. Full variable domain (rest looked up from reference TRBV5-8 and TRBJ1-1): EAGVTQSPTHLIKTRGQQATLRCSPISGHTSVYWYQQALGLGLQFLLWYDEGEERNRGNFPPRFSGRQFPNYSSELNVNALELEDSALYLCASSLNRDWNTEAFFGQGTRLTVV.

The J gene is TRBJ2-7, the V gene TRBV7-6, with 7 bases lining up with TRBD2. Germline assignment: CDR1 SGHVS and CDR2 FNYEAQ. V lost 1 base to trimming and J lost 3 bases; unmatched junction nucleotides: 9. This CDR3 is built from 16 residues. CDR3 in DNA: TGTGCCAGCAGCTTAGATTTGGCTAGCGGATTCTACGAGCAGTACTTC. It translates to CASSLDLASGFYEQYF.

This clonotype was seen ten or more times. This CDR3 is CASKRLAAYNEQFF. The CDR3 coding sequence is TGTGCCAGCAAACGACTAGCAGCCTACAATGAGCAGTTCTTC. The rearrangement links TRBV2 to TRBJ2-1; 7 bases map to TRBD2. Losses at the gene ends were 7 bases for V and 2 bases for J; bases not matched to a gene: 5. The CDR3 totals 14 residues. The germline V gene has CDR1 SNHLY and CDR2 FYNNEI.